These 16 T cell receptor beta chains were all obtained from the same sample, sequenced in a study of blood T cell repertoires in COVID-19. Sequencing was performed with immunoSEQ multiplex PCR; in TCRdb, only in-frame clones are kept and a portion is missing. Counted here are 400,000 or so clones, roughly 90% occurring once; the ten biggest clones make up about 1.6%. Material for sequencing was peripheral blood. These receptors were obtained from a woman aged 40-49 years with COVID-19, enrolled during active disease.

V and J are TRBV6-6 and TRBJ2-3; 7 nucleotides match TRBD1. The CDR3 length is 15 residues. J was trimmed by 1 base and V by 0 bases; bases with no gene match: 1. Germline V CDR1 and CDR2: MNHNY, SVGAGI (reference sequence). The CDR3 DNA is TGTGCCAGCAGTTACTCCGGACAGGGCACAGATACGCAGTATTTT. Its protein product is CASSYSGQGTDTQYF.

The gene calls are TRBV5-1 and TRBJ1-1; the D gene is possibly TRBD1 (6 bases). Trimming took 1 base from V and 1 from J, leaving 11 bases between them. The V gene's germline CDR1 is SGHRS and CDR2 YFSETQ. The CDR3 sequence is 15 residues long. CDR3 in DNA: TGCGCCAGCAGCTTGTCTGGGACACCGAACACTGAAGCTTTCTTT. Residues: CASSLSGTPNTEAFF.

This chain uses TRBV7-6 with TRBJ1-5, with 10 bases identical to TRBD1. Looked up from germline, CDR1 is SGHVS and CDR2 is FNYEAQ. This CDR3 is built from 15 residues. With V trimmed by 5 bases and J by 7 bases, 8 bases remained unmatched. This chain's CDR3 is CASSPGDRGKQPQHF. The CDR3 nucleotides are TGTGCCAGCAGCCCAGGGGACAGGGGAAAACAGCCCCAGCATTTT.

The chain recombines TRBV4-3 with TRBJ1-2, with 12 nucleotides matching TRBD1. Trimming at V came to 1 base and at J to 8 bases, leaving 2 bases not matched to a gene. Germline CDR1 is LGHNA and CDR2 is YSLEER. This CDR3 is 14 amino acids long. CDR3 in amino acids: CASSQAGTGGGYTF. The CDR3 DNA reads TGCGCCAGCAGCCAAGCCGGGACAGGGGGCGGCTACACCTTC.

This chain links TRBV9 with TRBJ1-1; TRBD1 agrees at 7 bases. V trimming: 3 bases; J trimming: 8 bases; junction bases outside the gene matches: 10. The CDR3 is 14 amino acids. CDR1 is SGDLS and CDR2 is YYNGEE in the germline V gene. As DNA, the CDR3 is TGTGCCAGCAGCGAATACAGGGGAACTGCGGAAGCTTTCTTT. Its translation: CASSEYRGTAEAFF.

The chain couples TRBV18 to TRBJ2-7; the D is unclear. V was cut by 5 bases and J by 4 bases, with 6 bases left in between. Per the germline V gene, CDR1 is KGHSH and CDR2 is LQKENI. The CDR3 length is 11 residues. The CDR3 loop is CASSDGYEQYF. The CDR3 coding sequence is TGTGCCAGCTCAGACGGGTACGAGCAGTACTTC.

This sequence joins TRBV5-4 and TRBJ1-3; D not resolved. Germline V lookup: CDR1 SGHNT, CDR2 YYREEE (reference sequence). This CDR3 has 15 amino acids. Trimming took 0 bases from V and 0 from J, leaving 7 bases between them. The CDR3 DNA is TGTGCCAGCAGCTTGGCCGGGAGCTCTGGAAACACCATATATTTT. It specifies CASSLAGSSGNTIYF.

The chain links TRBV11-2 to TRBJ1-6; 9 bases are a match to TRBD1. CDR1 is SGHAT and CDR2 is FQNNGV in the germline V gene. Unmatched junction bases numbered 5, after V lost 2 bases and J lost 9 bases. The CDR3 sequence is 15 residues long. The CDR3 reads CASSLTPTGGSPLHF. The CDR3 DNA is TGTGCCAGCAGCTTAACCCCGACAGGGGGTTCACCCCTCCACTTT.

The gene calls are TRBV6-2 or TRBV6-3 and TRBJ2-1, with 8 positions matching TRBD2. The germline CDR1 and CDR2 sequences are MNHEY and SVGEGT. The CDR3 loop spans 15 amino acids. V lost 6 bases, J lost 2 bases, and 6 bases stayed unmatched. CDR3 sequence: CASSPTGLAYNEQFF. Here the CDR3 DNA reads TGTGCCAGCAGCCCTACGGGACTAGCCTACAATGAGCAGTTCTTC.

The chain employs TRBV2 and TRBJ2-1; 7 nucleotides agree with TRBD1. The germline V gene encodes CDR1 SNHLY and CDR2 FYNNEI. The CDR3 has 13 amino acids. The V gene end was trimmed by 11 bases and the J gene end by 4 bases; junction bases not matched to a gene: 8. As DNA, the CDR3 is TGTGCCGACGGCAGGGGGACATACAATGAGCAGTTCTTC. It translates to CADGRGTYNEQFF.

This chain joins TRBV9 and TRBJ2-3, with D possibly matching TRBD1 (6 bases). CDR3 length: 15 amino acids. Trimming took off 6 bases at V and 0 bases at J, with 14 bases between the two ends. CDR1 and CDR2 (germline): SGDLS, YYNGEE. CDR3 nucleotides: TGTGCCAGCACCCCAGGGGCCCTGAGCACAGATACGCAGTATTTT. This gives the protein CASTPGALSTDTQYF.

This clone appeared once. CDR3 sequence: CASSSLQGAQEKLFF. In DNA, the CDR3 is TGCGCCAGCAGCTCTTTACAGGGGGCCCAGGAAAAACTGTTTTTT. The gene calls are TRBV5-1 and TRBJ1-4, with 9 nucleotides matching TRBD1. Trimming took 3 bases from V and 8 from J; bases not matched to a gene: 8. Germline lookup yields CDR1 SGHRS and CDR2 YFSETQ. This CDR3 spans 15 amino acids. Using reference TRBV5-1 and TRBJ1-4 for the parts outside the CDR3, the full variable domain is KAGVTQTPRYLIKTRGQQVTLSCSPISGHRSVSWYQQTPGQGLQFLFEYFSETQRNKGNFPGRFSGRQFSNSRSEMNVSTLELGDSALYLCASSSLQGAQEKLFFGSGTQLSVL.

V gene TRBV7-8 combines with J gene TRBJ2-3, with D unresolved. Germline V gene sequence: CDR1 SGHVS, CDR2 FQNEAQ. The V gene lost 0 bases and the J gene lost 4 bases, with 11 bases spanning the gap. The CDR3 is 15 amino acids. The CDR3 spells CASSLADNDADTQYF. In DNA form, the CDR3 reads TGTGCCAGCAGCTTAGCAGACAATGATGCAGATACGCAGTATTTT.

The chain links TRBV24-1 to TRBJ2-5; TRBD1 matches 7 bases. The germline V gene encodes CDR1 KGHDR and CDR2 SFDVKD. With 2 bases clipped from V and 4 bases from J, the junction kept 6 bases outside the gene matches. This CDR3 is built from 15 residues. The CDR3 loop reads CATSDYRGRVETQYF. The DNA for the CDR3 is TGTGCCACCAGTGATTACAGGGGTAGGGTAGAGACCCAGTACTTC.

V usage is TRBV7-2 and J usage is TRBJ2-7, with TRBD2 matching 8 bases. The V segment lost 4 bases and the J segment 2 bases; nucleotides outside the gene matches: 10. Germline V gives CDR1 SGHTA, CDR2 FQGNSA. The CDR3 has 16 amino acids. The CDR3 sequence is CASSSRRSGTTYEQYF. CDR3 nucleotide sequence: TGTGCCAGCAGCTCGCGGCGTAGCGGGACCACCTACGAGCAGTACTTC.

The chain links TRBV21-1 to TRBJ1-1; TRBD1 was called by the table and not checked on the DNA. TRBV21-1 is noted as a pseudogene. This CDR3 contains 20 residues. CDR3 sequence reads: CASSKVVGKVLDRGNTEAFF. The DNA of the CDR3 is TGTGCCAGCAGCAAAGTGGTAGGTAAAGTGCTGGACAGGGGGAACACTGAAGCTTTCTTT.